This entry describes one T cell receptor beta chain. No antigen is known for it. Measured with immunoSEQ multiplex PCR; TCRdb has only the in-frame clones, and not every one. The sample carries 100,000 or so clones, around 90% recorded once. The time point here: after dendritic cell vaccination, including at tumor progression/relapse. Fresh-frozen tumor tissue and more than two years of survival data were available for all. The data were taken from a study of glioma-infiltrating T cells after dendritic cell vaccination. Study information: Treatment, given 2003 to 2012, was autologous tumor lysate-pulsed dendritic cell vaccination.

After removal of 6 bases from V and 0 bases from J, the junction contained 14 bases not matched to a gene. The germline gives CDR1 SNHLY, CDR2 FYNNEI. The CDR3 sequence is 19 residues long. Whole-study results and caveats: Complete blood and tumor specimen sets were limited to few patients.

The sample consisted of blood, taken after dendritic cell vaccination. The source of this sequence is a human donor with glioblastoma. The chain employs TRBV2 and TRBJ1-5; 10 bases line up with TRBD1. CDR3 loop: CASRASKGDRGISNQPQHF. The DNA for the CDR3 is TGTGCCAGCAGAGCGTCTAAGGGGGACAGGGGAATTAGCAATCAGCCCCAGCATTTT. The full variable domain, its missing parts supplied by reference TRBV2 and TRBJ1-5, is EPEVTQTPSHQVTQMGQEVILRCVPISNHLYFYWYRQILGQKVEFLVSFYNNEISEKSEIFDDQFSVERPDGSNFTLKIRSTKLEDSAMYFCASRASKGDRGISNQPQHFGDGTRLSIL.